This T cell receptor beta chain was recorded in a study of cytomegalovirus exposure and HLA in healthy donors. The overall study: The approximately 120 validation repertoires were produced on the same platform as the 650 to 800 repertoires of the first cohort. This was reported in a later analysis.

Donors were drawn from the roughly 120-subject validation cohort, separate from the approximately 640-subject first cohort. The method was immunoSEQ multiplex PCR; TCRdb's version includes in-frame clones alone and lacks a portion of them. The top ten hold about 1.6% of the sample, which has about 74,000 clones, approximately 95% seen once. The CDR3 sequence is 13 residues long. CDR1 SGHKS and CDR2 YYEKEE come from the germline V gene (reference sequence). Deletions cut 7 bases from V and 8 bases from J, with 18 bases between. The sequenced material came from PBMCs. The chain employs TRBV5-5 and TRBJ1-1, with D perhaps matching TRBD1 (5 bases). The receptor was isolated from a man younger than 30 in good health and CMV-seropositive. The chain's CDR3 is CASGYQGRVEAFF. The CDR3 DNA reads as TGTGCCAGCGGATATCAGGGCAGGGTAGAAGCTTTCTTT.